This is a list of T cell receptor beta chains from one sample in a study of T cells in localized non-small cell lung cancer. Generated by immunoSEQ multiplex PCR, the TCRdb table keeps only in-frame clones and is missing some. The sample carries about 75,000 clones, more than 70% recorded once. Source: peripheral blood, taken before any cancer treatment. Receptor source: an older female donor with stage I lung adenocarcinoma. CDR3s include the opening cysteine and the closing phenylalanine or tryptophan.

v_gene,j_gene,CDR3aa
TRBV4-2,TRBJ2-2,CASSQGKSSGGLNTGELFF
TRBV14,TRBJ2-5,CASSSSRDEWTQYF
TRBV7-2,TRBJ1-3,CASSLVRVESGNTIYF
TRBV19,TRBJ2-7,CASSIAGTGTDYEQYF
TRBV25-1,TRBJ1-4,CASSPPGQLNEKLFF
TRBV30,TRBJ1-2,CAWSNRGSMYYGYTF
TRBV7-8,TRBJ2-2,CASSLTGTGGDTGELFF
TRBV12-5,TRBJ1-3,CASGLPTRQGRDTIYF
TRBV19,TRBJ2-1,CASRVAGGEQFF
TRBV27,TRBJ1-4,CASSPSPGNGEKLFF
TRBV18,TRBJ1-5,CASSPTGNNQPQHF
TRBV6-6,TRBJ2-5,CASSALGGIKETQYF
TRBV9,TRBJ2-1,CASSVEGFLIDEQFF
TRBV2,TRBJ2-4,CASSKDRVNIQYF
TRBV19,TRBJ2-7,CASSIIAPGEQYF
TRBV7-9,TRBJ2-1,CASSPSGISYNEQFF
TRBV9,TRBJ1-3,CASSFGGPSGNTIYF
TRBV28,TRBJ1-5,CASSFPQGKNQPQHF
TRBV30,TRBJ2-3,CAWRTSTLTDTQYF
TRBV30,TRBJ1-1,CAWAARGNTEAFF
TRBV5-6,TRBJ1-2,CASRRADGTAYGYTF
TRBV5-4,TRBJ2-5,CASSTGGTGGQETQYF
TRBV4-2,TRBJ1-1,CASSPGLLGTEAFF
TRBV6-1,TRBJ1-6,CASSEASGLPLHF
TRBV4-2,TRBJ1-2,CASSRVRAGVGSYGYTF
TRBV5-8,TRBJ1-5,CASSFRRKAQHF
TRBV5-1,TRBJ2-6,CASSLASGGAGANVLTF
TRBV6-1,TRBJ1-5,CASSGVYSNQPQHF
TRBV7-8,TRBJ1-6,CASTKSGSSYNSPLHF
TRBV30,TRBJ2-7,CAWSVDSGSYEQYF
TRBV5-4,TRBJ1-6,CASSLDRGSYNSPLHF
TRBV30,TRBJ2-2,CAWSKSGGTGELFF